The next 17 T cell receptor beta chains were all read from a single sample in a study of shared clonotypes between healthy human individuals. Repertoires were generated with immunoSEQ multiplex PCR, while TCRdb's copy carries only in-frame clones and drops some. The top ten hold 0.39% of the sample, which has a few million clones, 85% to 95% seen once. Material for sequencing was naive CD4+ T cells from PBMCs. Stated subset: CD45RA+ positively selected. Receptors were obtained from a man aged 18-30 years in good health. Some clones in this sample may be carry-over from other donors' samples.

The V call is TRBV6-5, the J call TRBJ1-2; TRBD1 matches at 10 bases. CDR3 length: 15 amino acids. Looked up from germline, CDR1 is MNHEY and CDR2 is SVGAGI. Trimming took 5 bases from V and 4 from J; bases not matched to a gene: 7. CDR3 sequence (DNA): TGTGCCAGCAGTCACCGGGACAGGGGCGGCTATGGCTACACCTTC. This translates into CASSHRDRGGYGYTF.

This chain connects TRBV5-1 to TRBJ1-2, with D possibly TRBD1 on 6 matching bases. V lost 2 bases and J 4 bases, leaving 15 bases between the germline ends. Per germline, CDR1 SGHRS and CDR2 YFSETQ. The CDR3 has 15 residues. The chain's CDR3 is CASSLTGIVAYGYTF. The DNA of the CDR3 is TGCGCCAGCAGCTTAACAGGGATAGTGGCCTATGGCTACACCTTC.

The chain combines TRBV18 with TRBJ1-3; weak D call: TRBD1 (5 bases). CDR1 is KGHSH, CDR2 LQKENI, per germline. This CDR3 region has 17 residues. Trimming removed 2 bases from V and 3 bases from J, with 17 bases in between. The CDR3 loop is CASSPIARQLDGNTIYF. The CDR3 nucleotides are TGTGCCAGCTCACCAATAGCCCGACAGCTGGATGGAAACACCATATATTTT.

V is TRBV28 and J is TRBJ2-7; 8 bases agree with TRBD1. Trimming removed 6 bases from V and 7 bases from J; junction bases left unmatched: 5. CDR1 and CDR2 (germline): MDHEN, SYDVKM. The CDR3 spans 12 residues. In DNA, the CDR3 is TGTGCCAGCAGCCAGGGGGCTAGTGAGCAGTACTTC. This translates into CASSQGASEQYF. Together with reference TRBV28 and TRBJ2-7, the CDR3 gives the full variable domain: DVKVTQSSRYLVKRTGEKVFLECVQDMDHENMFWYRQDPGLGLRLIYFSYDVKMKEKGDIPEGYSVSREKKERFSLILESASTNQTSMYLCASSQGASEQYFGPGTRLTVT.

On this clone itself: In the same sample, other DNA sequences code for this CDR3. This chain joins TRBV11-3 and TRBJ2-2; no clear D. CDR3 length: 12 amino acids. The V end lost 1 base, the J end lost 5 bases, and 2 bases lay between the germline ends. CDR1 and CDR2 from the germline V gene are SGHNT and YENEEA. This chain's CDR3 is CASSLGTGELFF. The CDR3 DNA follows: TGTGCCAGCAGCTTAGGGACCGGGGAGCTGTTTTTT.

V usage is TRBV23-1 and J usage is TRBJ2-5; D perhaps matches TRBD2 (5 bases). TRBV23-1 is recorded as an ORF, its role being uncertain. Trimming took off 2 bases at V and 5 bases at J, with 12 bases between the two ends. The CDR3 totals 14 residues. The CDR3 nucleotides read TGCGCCAGCAGTCAACCGAAATGGAGGGAGACCCAGTACTTC. This sequence encodes CASSQPKWRETQYF.

Worth noting for this clone: Other DNA sequences in the same sample also yield this CDR3. J is TRBJ2-7 and V is TRBV5-1; 9 positions agree with TRBD1. Trimming at V came to 4 bases and at J to 2 bases, leaving 7 bases not matched to a gene. Germline CDR1 SGHRS, CDR2 YFSETQ. CDR3 size: 15 residues. CDR3 coding DNA: TGCGCCAGCAGCCCACCGGGACAGGGCCCCTACGAGCAGTACTTC. Protein product: CASSPPGQGPYEQYF.

This chain uses TRBV7-9 with TRBJ2-1, with 11 positions matching TRBD2. The V gene's germline CDR1 is SEHNR and CDR2 FQNEAQ (reference sequence). V gave up 5 bases and J gave up 8 bases; unmatched junction bases: 14. This CDR3 contains 17 residues. As DNA, the CDR3 is TGTGCCAGCAGCCCCCGTATTAGACTAGCGGGGAGCGATGAGCAGTTCTTC. The encoded protein is CASSPRIRLAGSDEQFF. Complete variable domain (other parts from reference TRBV7-9 and TRBJ2-1): DTGVSQNPRHKITKRGQNVTFRCDPISEHNRLYWYRQTLGQGPEFLTYFQNEAQLEKSRLLSDRFSAERPKGSFSTLEIQRTEQGDSAMYLCASSPRIRLAGSDEQFFGPGTRLTVL.

The chain recombines TRBV15 with TRBJ2-7; D is ambiguous. The germline CDR1 and CDR2 sequences are LNHNV and YYDKDF (reference sequence). V was cut by 1 base and J by 6 bases, with 13 bases left in between. The CDR3 runs to 14 residues. The CDR3 DNA reads as TGTGCCACCAGCAGAGCTGGGTCACAAGCCGAGCAGTACTTC. This codes for CATSRAGSQAEQYF.

The chain links TRBV10-3 to TRBJ1-5, with D perhaps matching TRBD1 (5 bases). Germline-derived CDR1 and CDR2 are ENHRY and SYGVKD. Trimming pared 0 bases from V and 0 bases from J, leaving 12 bases between. The CDR3 is 17 amino acids. CDR3 sequence: CAISESISGGSNQPQHF. DNA for the CDR3: TGTGCCATCAGTGAGTCGATAAGCGGGGGTAGCAATCAGCCCCAGCATTTT.

The chain carries TRBV9 and TRBJ2-1; D is possibly TRBD2 (5 bases). V was cut by 3 bases and J by 0 bases, with 13 bases left in between. This CDR3 has 16 amino acids. CDR1 SGDLS and CDR2 YYNGEE come from the germline V gene. In DNA, the CDR3 is TGTGCCAGCAGCGGAGGGAGCGGTTCCTCCTACAATGAGCAGTTCTTC. As protein: CASSGGSGSSYNEQFF.

This chain uses TRBV4-2 with TRBJ1-1; no clear D gene. This CDR3 comprises 13 residues. Trimming left V 0 bases short and J 3 bases short, with 5 bases between. Germline V gives CDR1 LGHNA, CDR2 YNFKEQ. CDR3 in DNA: TGTGCCAGCAGCCAAGATCCCTACACTGAAGCTTTCTTT. It encodes CASSQDPYTEAFF.

This chain joins TRBV5-5 and TRBJ1-4; D is possibly TRBD1 (6 bases). From germline, CDR1 is SGHKS and CDR2 YYEKEE (reference sequence). CDR3 length: 15 amino acids. V was clipped by 4 bases and J by 8 bases, with 18 bases between them. DNA for the CDR3: TGTGCCAGCAGCCTCATCCCAGGGGTTTGGGAAAAACTGTTTTTT. Translation: CASSLIPGVWEKLFF. Combining the CDR3 with reference TRBV5-5 and TRBJ1-4 gives the whole variable domain DAGVTQSPTHLIKTRGQQVTLRCSPISGHKSVSWYQQVLGQGPQFIFQYYEKEERGRGNFPDRFSARQFPNYSSELNVNALLLGDSALYLCASSLIPGVWEKLFFGSGTQLSVL.

In DNA, the CDR3 is TGTGCCAGCAGCTTTGCGGCACCGAACACCGGGGAGCTGTTTTTT. Its translation: CASSFAAPNTGELFF. The chain couples TRBV7-9 to TRBJ2-2; D is uncertain. Germline V gene sequence: CDR1 SEHNR, CDR2 FQNEAQ (reference sequence). Deletions cut 3 bases from V and 0 bases from J, with 8 bases between. This CDR3 spans 15 amino acids.

J is TRBJ2-5 and V is TRBV9; D remains unclear. The CDR3 consists of 14 residues. V was pared by 2 bases and J by 1 base, with 9 bases between. Germline CDR1 and CDR2: SGDLS and YYNGEE. The DNA of the CDR3 is TGTGCCAGCAGCGTCAGAGCCACCCAAGAGACCCAGTACTTC. It encodes CASSVRATQETQYF. The whole variable domain, remainder taken from reference TRBV9 and TRBJ2-5, is DSGVTQTPKHLITATGQRVTLRCSPRSGDLSVYWYQQSLDQGLQFLIQYYNGEERAKGNILERFSAQQFPDLHSELNLSSLELGDSALYFCASSVRATQETQYFGPGTRLLVL.

Remarks on this clone: Other DNA sequences of this sample code for an identical CDR3. The chain employs TRBV7-2 and TRBJ2-1; D assignment may be TRBD1 or TRBD2 (6 bases each). CDR1 and CDR2 (germline): SGHTA, FQGNSA. CDR3 length: 14 residues. With 5 bases removed from V and 5 bases from J, the gap between germline ends came to 13 bases. CDR3 nucleotide sequence: TGTGCCAGCAGCCTGGGGGGCAGCAACAATGAGCAGTTCTTC. Translating gives CASSLGGSNNEQFF.

The V and J genes are TRBV6-1 and TRBJ2-5, with D perhaps TRBD1 (5 bases). This CDR3 is built from 15 residues. Trimming removed 2 bases from V and 4 bases from J, with 14 bases in between. In germline, CDR1 is MNHNS, CDR2 SASEGT. For the CDR3, the DNA is TGTGCCAGCAGTGAAAGGCAGGGTACCCCAGAGACCCAGTACTTC. Amino acids: CASSERQGTPETQYF.